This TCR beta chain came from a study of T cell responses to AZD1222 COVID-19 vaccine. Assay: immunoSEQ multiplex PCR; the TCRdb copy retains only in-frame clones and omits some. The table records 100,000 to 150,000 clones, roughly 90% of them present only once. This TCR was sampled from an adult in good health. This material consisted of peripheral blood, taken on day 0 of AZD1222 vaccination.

In DNA, the CDR3 is TGTGCCAGCAGCTTAAATGGGAACACTGAAGCTTTCTTT. Encoded protein: CASSLNGNTEAFF. This sequence joins TRBV11-2 and TRBJ1-1; D remains unclear. Germline lookup yields CDR1 SGHAT and CDR2 FQNNGV. V shed 2 bases and J shed 1 base, with 5 bases lying between them. The CDR3 has 13 residues.